The 14 T cell receptor beta chains below were found in one sample sequenced in a study of STAT5B mutations in CD4+ large granular lymphocyte leukemia. This table comes from immunoSEQ multiplex PCR, and its TCRdb copy is limited to in-frame clones, with some not included. The sample contains approximately 40,000 clones, roughly 80% of which appear only once. The sequenced material came from CD4+ T cells from blood buffy coats. These receptors all stem from a human donor in good health.

This clone was observed a handful of times. V and J are TRBV19 and TRBJ2-3; 9 bases line up with TRBD2. Losses at the gene ends were 6 bases for V and 0 bases for J; bases not matched to a gene: 16. This CDR3 region has 19 residues. Germline CDR1 LNHDA, CDR2 SQIVND (reference sequence). DNA for the CDR3: TGTGCCAGTAGATGGGGAGGCGGGAGGGCCCTGGGAAGCACAGATACGCAGTATTTT. This sequence encodes CASRWGGGRALGSTDTQYF.

The gene calls are TRBV19 and TRBJ1-2; D not resolved. The V and J ends lost 0 bases and 2 bases respectively, with 22 bases between them. Germline CDR1 is LNHDA and CDR2 is SQIVND (reference sequence). The CDR3 covers 19 residues. The DNA of the CDR3 is TGTGCCAGTAGTATAGATGTCGTCGCGGGGAAAGGCCGAAACTATGGCTACACCTTC. Its translation is CASSIDVVAGKGRNYGYTF.

The rearrangement uses TRBV7-3 and TRBJ2-1, with 12 bases that match TRBD2. This CDR3 spans 18 amino acids. In germline, CDR1 is SGHTA, CDR2 FQGTGA. The V and J ends lost 5 bases and 3 bases, in that order; junction bases with no gene match: 11. The chain's CDR3 is CASSLHPLTSGGYNEQFF. In DNA form, the CDR3 reads TGTGCCAGCAGCCTTCACCCGCTGACTAGCGGGGGCTACAATGAGCAGTTCTTC.

V gene TRBV2 combines with J gene TRBJ2-5, with 12 bases matching TRBD2. Germline CDR1 and CDR2: SNHLY and FYNNEI. The junction had 8 bases not matched to a gene; V was cut back by 6 bases and J by 3 bases. This CDR3 comprises 16 residues. The CDR3 loop reads CASSLLAGGRKETQYF. In nucleotides, the CDR3 is TGTGCCAGCAGCCTACTAGCGGGAGGCCGAAAAGAGACCCAGTACTTC.

Details on this clone: Other DNA sequences within the sample encode an identical CDR3. The J gene is TRBJ2-5, the V gene TRBV2; perhaps TRBD2 as D (6 bases). Germline V gene data show CDR1 as SNHLY and CDR2 as FYNNEI. Trimming removed 8 bases at V and 3 bases at J, with 13 bases between. This CDR3 spans 13 amino acids. The CDR3 region is CASRSGGEETQYF. The CDR3 DNA follows: TGTGCCAGCCGTAGCGGAGGCGAAGAGACCCAGTACTTC.

This chain joins TRBV2 and TRBJ2-3; 10 bases map to TRBD2. The CDR3 is 15 residues long. V lost 5 bases and J lost 3; bases outside the gene matches: 5. The germline CDR1 and CDR2 sequences are SNHLY and FYNNEI. As DNA, the CDR3 is TGTGCCAGCAGTCTAGCGGGGGTGGGGACAGATACGCAGTATTTT. Its translation: CASSLAGVGTDTQYF.

This clone was seen a few times. The rearrangement uses TRBV10-2 and TRBJ2-7; D is unresolved. The CDR3 contains 12 residues. Per the germline V gene, CDR1 is WSHSY and CDR2 is SAAADI. Trimming removed 4 bases from V and 3 bases from J, with 7 bases in between. The CDR3 DNA follows: TGCGCCAGCAGTGCTCTTCTCTACGAGCAGTACTTC. Protein: CASSALLYEQYF.

This clone was found a few times. The CDR3 DNA sequence: TGTGCCAGCACCCCCATTAGCAATCAGCCCCAGCATTTT. Its protein product is CASTPISNQPQHF. V gene TRBV6-6 combines with J gene TRBJ1-5; D ambiguous. There are 13 residues in the CDR3. Germline V lookup: CDR1 MNHNY, CDR2 SVGAGI (reference sequence). Trimming took 7 bases from V and 0 from J, leaving 7 bases between them.

The gene calls are TRBV6-6 and TRBJ1-2, with D maybe TRBD1 (6 bases). CDR3 length equals 15 residues. Germline loops: CDR1 MNHNY, CDR2 SVGAGI (reference sequence). The V gene lost 6 bases and the J gene lost 8 bases, with 22 bases spanning the gap. CDR3 DNA: TGTGCCAGCAGCTCCCCCCGGGGGCCGACGGCCGGCTACACCTTC. Translation gives CASSSPRGPTAGYTF.

The chain joins TRBV7-9 to TRBJ2-5; 8 bases are a match to TRBD2. Germline V gene lookup returns CDR1 SEHNR and CDR2 FQNEAQ (reference sequence). This CDR3 has 15 residues. V lost 5 bases to trimming and J lost 2 bases; unmatched junction nucleotides: 7. For the CDR3, the DNA is TGTGCCAGCAGCCCCAGCGGGGGAAAACAAGAGACCCAGTACTTC. Translating gives CASSPSGGKQETQYF.

The gene calls are TRBV28 and TRBJ1-2, with no clear D. The germline V and J ends were trimmed by 2 bases and 5 bases, with 6 bases remaining between them. Germline V gives CDR1 MDHEN, CDR2 SYDVKM. This CDR3 contains 12 residues. CDR3 sequence (DNA): TGTGCCAGCAGTTTAATCAGTTATGGCTACACCTTC. It codes for CASSLISYGYTF.

The chain employs TRBV6-6 and TRBJ1-5; D is ambiguous. The length of the CDR3 is 14 residues. Germline V CDR1 and CDR2: MNHNY, SVGAGI (reference sequence). V was cut by 6 bases and J by 5 bases, with 14 bases left in between. CDR3 protein: CASSPSGPYQPQHF. For the CDR3, the DNA is TGTGCCAGCAGCCCATCCGGACCATATCAGCCCCAGCATTTT.

The V and J genes are TRBV19 and TRBJ1-5; D is possibly TRBD1 (5 bases). Germline-derived CDR1 and CDR2 are LNHDA and SQIVND (reference sequence). The V end was cut by 10 bases, the J end by 7 bases, with 32 bases between. The CDR3 runs 18 residues. Written as DNA, the CDR3 is TGTGCCACGAACAAGATAAGATCCGGGACCCGCTTGGGCCAGCCCCAGCATTTT. Encoded protein: CATNKIRSGTRLGQPQHF.

This clone was recorded once. The chain couples TRBV30 to TRBJ1-3; perhaps TRBD1 as D (5 bases). The CDR3 sequence is 12 residues long. Germline V CDR1 and CDR2: GTSNPN, SVGIG (reference sequence). Trimming stripped 8 bases from V and 0 bases from J, with 8 bases between. The CDR3 DNA follows: TGTGCCGGAGGGACCTCTGGAAACACCATATATTTT. As protein: CAGGTSGNTIYF. Supplemented by reference TRBV30 and TRBJ1-3, the full variable domain reads SQTIHQWPATLVQPVGSPLSLECTVEGTSNPNLYWYRQAAGRGLQLLFYSVGIGQISSEVPQNLSASRPQDRQFILSSKKLLLSDSGFYLCAGGTSGNTIYFGEGSWLTVV.